This T cell receptor beta chain was obtained from a study of identical twins. Study-wide points: Cord blood beta clonotypes that were abundant carried fewer insertions, and memory repertoires showed no such trend.

Regarding this clonotype: Its antigen is undetermined. One junction end does not reproduce the germline sequence, and a read error may be involved.

The CDR3 length is 12 residues. The cDNA had a unique molecular identifier and a template-switch universal primer site. MiXCR, run by TCRdb on the 5' RACE reads, gives a single entry per CDR3 protein. The sample consists of 700,000 or so distinct CDR3 sequences, 21% of them appearing once. These records were also assigned to another study, of T cells expressing NK-cell markers.

Sequencing input: PBMCs. V gene TRBV12-3 or TRBV12-4 combines with J gene TRBJ2-7; D uncertain. The receptor's source is a young woman in good health. CDR3 in amino acids: CASSPLRYEKYF. The CDR3 DNA reads as TGTGCCAGCAGCCCTCTTCGATACGAGAAGTACTTC.